One sample yielded the 15 T cell receptor beta chains listed below, sequenced in a study of blood T cells in healthy people across ages. Then a second PCR, running about 6 to 12 cycles, was carried out with a sample-barcoded 5' primer and a J-beta primer mix. In TCRdb, the 5' RACE reads were re-called with MiXCR into one record per CDR3 protein. The sample lists more than 800,000 distinct CDR3 sequences; around 45% were seen once. The material sequenced was blood. These TCRs come from an older woman in good health.

The chain recombines TRBV6-5 with TRBJ2-3, with a weak D call TRBD2 (7 bases). Trimming removed 2 bases from V and 2 bases from J, with 11 bases in between. This CDR3 comprises 15 residues. The germline V gene encodes CDR1 MNHEY and CDR2 SVGAGI. DNA for the CDR3: TGTGCCAGCAGTTACGGCGGGGGCCACACAGATACGCAGTATTTT. This sequence encodes CASSYGGGHTDTQYF.

This clonotype was counted a few times. The chain is built from TRBV12-3 or TRBV12-4 and TRBJ1-1; D call uncertain. This CDR3 is 14 amino acids long. The V end was cut by 3 bases, the J end by 1 base, with 9 bases between. The CDR3 sequence: CASSFLRENTEAFF. In DNA form, the CDR3 reads TGTGCCAGCAGTTTTTTGAGGGAGAACACTGAAGCTTTCTTT.

The CDR3 protein is CASSFDVAGGYTQYF. The CDR3 DNA sequence: TGTGCCAGCAGCTTCGACGTTGCGGGGGGGTATACGCAGTATTTT. The chain links TRBV7-2 to TRBJ2-3; 9 nucleotides align to TRBD2. Germline trimming cut 3 bases from V and 7 bases from J; bases unmatched to any gene: 8. This CDR3 is 15 amino acids long. Per germline, CDR1 SGHTA and CDR2 FQGNSA.

This clonotype was seen a few times. The gene calls are TRBV27 and TRBJ2-7; D might be TRBD2 (6 bases). V lost 7 bases and J lost 7, with 14 bases in between. Germline-derived CDR1 and CDR2 are MNHEY and SMNVEV (reference sequence). The CDR3 contains 12 residues. CDR3 sequence: CASTAGSREQYF. In DNA form, the CDR3 reads TGTGCCAGCACCGCGGGGTCGCGGGAGCAGTACTTC.

This chain connects TRBV20-1 to TRBJ2-1; D ambiguous. CDR3 length equals 15 residues. Germline CDR1 is DFQATT and CDR2 is SNEGSKA (reference sequence). V lost 0 bases, J lost 7 bases, and 16 bases lay in between. CDR3 region: CSARDPLKTRNEQFF. The DNA of the CDR3 is TGCAGTGCTAGAGATCCCCTAAAGACGAGGAATGAGCAGTTCTTC.

This clonotype was observed many times. The V and J genes are TRBV20-1 and TRBJ2-5; TRBD2 matches at 13 bases. Germline V CDR1 and CDR2: DFQATT, SNEGSKA (reference sequence). The CDR3 spans 15 residues. Trimming cost V 3 bases and J 0 bases; bases outside gene matches: 1. CDR3 sequence (DNA): TGCAGTGCTAGCGGGACTAGCGGGAACCAAGAGACCCAGTACTTC. This gives the protein CSASGTSGNQETQYF.

This clonotype has just a few counts. This sequence joins TRBV9 and TRBJ2-3; D ambiguous. V was trimmed by 0 bases and J by 3 bases, leaving 8 bases between them. Per germline, CDR1 SGDLS and CDR2 YYNGEE. The CDR3 spans 14 residues. CDR3 sequence reads: CASSVEDPTDTQYF. In DNA form, the CDR3 reads TGTGCCAGCAGCGTAGAGGACCCGACAGATACGCAGTATTTT.

The chain recombines TRBV9 with TRBJ2-7; 8 bases fit TRBD2. J was trimmed by 7 bases and V by 0 bases; bases with no gene match: 21. This CDR3 contains 19 residues. CDR1 is SGDLS, CDR2 YYNGEE, per germline. The CDR3 bases are TGTGCCAGCAGCGTAGAACTTCCCCGGGGGGGGGCCTATCCTGGGGAGCAGTACTTC. As protein: CASSVELPRGGAYPGEQYF.

The CDR3 nucleotides are TGCGCCAGCAGTCCCGGGCCTCGGGACGGCTACACCTTC. Translating it yields CASSPGPRDGYTF. This chain joins TRBV10-2 and TRBJ1-2; tentatively, D is TRBD1 (5 bases). This CDR3 has 13 amino acids. The germline gives CDR1 WSHSY, CDR2 SAAADI. The V end lost 5 bases, the J end lost 8 bases, and 15 bases lay between the germline ends.

The gene calls are TRBV12-3 or TRBV12-4 and TRBJ1-1; D is perhaps TRBD1 (5 bases). This CDR3 contains 15 residues. Trimming took 3 bases from V and 4 from J, leaving 15 bases between them. CDR3 nucleotide sequence: TGTGCCAGCAGTTTGTGGGGAGGGGATAGCACTGAAGCTTTCTTT. Protein: CASSLWGGDSTEAFF.

This rearrangement joins TRBV9 to TRBJ2-2; no firm D call. V gave up 3 bases and J gave up 5 bases, with 8 bases separating them. Germline loops: CDR1 SGDLS, CDR2 YYNGEE. The length of the CDR3 is 13 residues. The CDR3, as DNA: TGTGCCAGCAGCGGAGAGGCGACCGGGGAGCTGTTTTTT. Translating gives CASSGEATGELFF. Supplemented by reference TRBV9 and TRBJ2-2, the full variable domain reads DSGVTQTPKHLITATGQRVTLRCSPRSGDLSVYWYQQSLDQGLQFLIQYYNGEERAKGNILERFSAQQFPDLHSELNLSSLELGDSALYFCASSGEATGELFFGEGSRLTVL.

The rearrangement links TRBV12-3 or TRBV12-4 to TRBJ2-1; 8 bases agree with TRBD2. The CDR3 spans 15 residues. V was clipped by 3 bases and J by 4 bases; unmatched bases: 5. This chain's CDR3 is CASSFGGRTYNEQFF. The CDR3, as DNA: TGTGCCAGCAGTTTCGGCGGGAGGACTTACAATGAGCAGTTCTTC.

The chain employs TRBV7-3 and TRBJ2-1; tentative D call: TRBD2 (5 bases). The V gene lost 1 base and the J gene lost 2 bases, with 9 bases spanning the gap. Per germline, CDR1 SGHTA and CDR2 FQGTGA. The CDR3 contains 15 residues. The chain's CDR3 is CASSLIASPYNEQFF. The CDR3 bases are TGTGCCAGCAGCTTAATAGCGTCCCCCTACAATGAGCAGTTCTTC.

The genes are TRBV28 and TRBJ2-3; perhaps TRBD1 as D (6 bases). The germline V gene has CDR1 MDHEN and CDR2 SYDVKM. The V and J ends lost 1 base and 6 bases respectively, with 14 bases between them. This CDR3 has 15 residues. CDR3 loop: CASSLSGAEGDTQYF. The CDR3 coding sequence is TGTGCCAGCAGTTTATCAGGGGCTGAGGGGGATACGCAGTATTTT.

The gene calls are TRBV30 and TRBJ2-4; D is ambiguous. The V gene lost 3 bases and the J gene lost 8 bases, with 11 bases spanning the gap. Germline V lookup: CDR1 GTSNPN, CDR2 SVGIG (reference sequence). The CDR3 has 12 residues. The DNA for the CDR3 is TGTGCCTGGAGCCCCGGAAAAGACATTCAGTACTTC. Translation gives CAWSPGKDIQYF.